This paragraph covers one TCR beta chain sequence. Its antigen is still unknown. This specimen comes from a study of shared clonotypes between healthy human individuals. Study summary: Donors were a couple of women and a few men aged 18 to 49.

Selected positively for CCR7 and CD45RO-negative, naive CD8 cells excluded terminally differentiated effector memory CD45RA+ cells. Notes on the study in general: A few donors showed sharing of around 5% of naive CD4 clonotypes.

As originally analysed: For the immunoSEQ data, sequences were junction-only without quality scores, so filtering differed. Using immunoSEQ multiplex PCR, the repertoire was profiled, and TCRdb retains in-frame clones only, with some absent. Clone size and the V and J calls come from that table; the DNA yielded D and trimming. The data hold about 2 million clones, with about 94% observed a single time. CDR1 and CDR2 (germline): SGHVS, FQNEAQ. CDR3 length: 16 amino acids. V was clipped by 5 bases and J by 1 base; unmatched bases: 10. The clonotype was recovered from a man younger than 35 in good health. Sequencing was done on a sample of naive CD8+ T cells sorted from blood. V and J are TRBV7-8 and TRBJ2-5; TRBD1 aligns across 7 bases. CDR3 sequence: CASSLNAEGAQETQYF. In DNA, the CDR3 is TGTGCCAGCAGCCTAAATGCTGAGGGGGCCCAAGAGACCCAGTACTTC.